The T cell receptor beta chain described here comes from a study of T cell responses to AZD1222 COVID-19 vaccine. About the study: Analyses pooled second doses at about 4 or about 12 weeks. Regarding the study as a whole: Only after the peak T cell response were repertoires sampled. Targeting of unmutated variant regions was reportedly seen in nearly half of spike-specific TCRs. Females made up more of the donors, who were largely white British, and clonal diversity may have come out too low.

This clone has just one count. Its antigen is unidentified. The method was immunoSEQ multiplex PCR; TCRdb's version includes in-frame clones alone and lacks a portion of them. The table has tens of thousands of clones, more than 70% seen once. Material: peripheral blood, obtained on day 0 of AZD1222 vaccination. The source of this sequence is an adult in good health.

This CDR3 is CASSSGTGYQPQHF. In nucleotides, the CDR3 is TGTGCCAGCAGCTCCGGGACAGGCTATCAGCCCCAGCATTTT. This sequence joins TRBV11-2 and TRBJ1-5, with TRBD1 identical over 8 bases. The V gene end was trimmed by 4 bases and the J gene end by 5 bases; junction bases not matched to a gene: 4. Looked up from germline, CDR1 is SGHAT and CDR2 is FQNNGV. CDR3 length: 14 amino acids.